This T cell receptor beta chain was retrieved from a study of blood T cell repertoires in COVID-19. J was trimmed by 2 bases and V by 5 bases; bases with no gene match: 5. This CDR3 has 14 amino acids. In germline, CDR1 is SEHNR, CDR2 FQNEAQ (reference sequence). Assay used: immunoSEQ multiplex PCR; TCRdb lists only in-frame clones, some missing. The table records about 44,000 clones, over 75% of them present only once. This TCR was recovered from a woman in her forties with acute or convalescent COVID-19. Sequenced input: peripheral blood. The chain combines TRBV7-9 with TRBJ2-5, with 7 bases lining up with TRBD1. The CDR3 region is CASSPTTGQETQYF. CDR3 in DNA: TGTGCCAGCAGCCCAACGACAGGGCAAGAGACCCAGTACTTC.